These 7 T cell receptor beta chains were sequenced from one sample in a study of beta chain features in type 1 diabetes. Of the isolated RNA, all was reverse transcribed, and so the sequenced material was expressed TCRB transcripts. Method: immunoSEQ multiplex PCR; TCRdb's copy keeps in-frame clones and lacks some. The data hold around 450,000 clones, with about an eighth observed a single time. The sample taken for sequencing was naive CD4+ T cells from blood. These TCRs come from a woman aged 18-35 years in good health.

The J gene is TRBJ2-7, the V gene TRBV18, with D possibly being TRBD1 (6 bases). Trimming stripped 2 bases from V and 3 bases from J, with 11 bases between. Germline CDR1 is KGHSH and CDR2 is LQKENI. The CDR3 length is 14 residues. The CDR3, as DNA: TGTGCCAGCTCACCATCCAGGGGAATCTACGAGCAGTACGTC. This translates into CASSPSRGIYEQYV.

This clone occurred a few times. The rearrangement joins TRBV29-1 to TRBJ1-1; D uncertain. Trimming shortened V by 2 bases and J by 0 bases, and 7 bases separated the two germline ends. Looked up from germline, CDR1 is SQVTM and CDR2 is ANQGSEA. This CDR3 is built from 13 residues. The CDR3 sequence: CSVEQAVNTEAFF. CDR3 bases: TGCAGCGTTGAACAGGCGGTGAACACTGAAGCTTTCTTT.

V is TRBV30 and J is TRBJ2-7, with a weak D call TRBD1 (5 bases). The CDR3 spans 12 residues. Germline V gene lookup returns CDR1 GTSNPN and CDR2 SVGIG (reference sequence). Trimming took off 5 bases at V and 1 base at J, with 9 bases between the two ends. The CDR3 bases are TGTGCCTGGGCCAGGGCATCCTACGAGCAGTACTTC. It is translated as CAWARASYEQYF.

A few counts support this clone. The chain employs TRBV30 and TRBJ1-1, with D possibly matching TRBD1 (6 bases). Trimming removed 3 bases from V and 6 bases from J, with 11 bases in between. Germline CDR1 is GTSNPN and CDR2 is SVGIG (reference sequence). The CDR3 runs to 12 residues. CDR3 bases: TGTGCCTGGAGAAAACAGGGCGCTGAAGCTTTCTTT. Amino acids: CAWRKQGAEAFF.

CDR3 loop: CASSSEGGQDLYF. CDR3 coding DNA: TGTGCCAGCAGCTCCGAGGGAGGGCAAGACCTGTACTTC. The genes are TRBV7-3 and TRBJ2-4, with 7 positions matching TRBD2. CDR1 SGHTA and CDR2 FQGTGA come from the germline V gene. The CDR3 is 13 residues long. V lost 4 bases and J lost 15; bases outside the gene matches: 12.

This clone was counted a few times. This chain uses TRBV7-8 with TRBJ1-1, with unresolved D. V dropped 5 bases and J dropped 1 base, with 17 bases sitting between them. This CDR3 is built from 16 residues. Germline loops: CDR1 SGHVS, CDR2 FQNEAQ. The CDR3 region is CASSQPRKGRNTEAFF. The CDR3 bases are TGTGCCAGCAGCCAACCAAGGAAGGGAAGGAACACTGAAGCTTTCTTT.

This clone has more than one count but fewer than ten. The genes are TRBV11-1 and TRBJ2-3; 7 nucleotides align to TRBD2. There are 11 residues in the CDR3. Germline lookup yields CDR1 SGHAT and CDR2 FQDESV (reference sequence). Unmatched junction bases numbered 0, after V lost 6 bases and J lost 6 bases. CDR3 nucleotides: TGTGCCAGCAGGGGAGGGGATACGCAGTATTTT. Protein: CASRGGDTQYF.